The 8 T cell receptor beta chains below all came from one sample that was sequenced in a study of cytomegalovirus exposure and HLA in healthy donors. The PCR employed 60 Vbeta primers together with 13 Jbeta primers. The repertoire was sequenced with immunoSEQ multiplex PCR; TCRdb's copy has only in-frame clones and lacks some. Its listing shows some 130,000 clones. Input material: PBMCs. Receptor source: a woman aged 35 to 49 in good health and CMV-seropositive.

The chain carries TRBV7-9 and TRBJ2-3; 11 positions match TRBD2. Per germline, CDR1 SEHNR and CDR2 FQNEAQ (reference sequence). This CDR3 has 15 residues. V lost 4 bases, J lost 3 bases, and 3 bases stayed unmatched. The CDR3 is CASSSGLAVTDTQYF. For the CDR3, the DNA is TGTGCCAGCAGCTCGGGACTAGCGGTAACAGATACGCAGTATTTT.

This chain joins TRBV29-1 and TRBJ1-1, with D possibly matching TRBD1 (6 bases). V lost 4 bases to trimming and J lost 10 bases, with 13 bases between them. This CDR3 has 11 residues. CDR1 SQVTM and CDR2 ANQGSEA come from the germline V gene. DNA of the CDR3: TGCAGCGTTGCCCGGACAGACCGAGCTTTCTTT. Translating gives CSVARTDRAFF.

The V and J genes are TRBV27 and TRBJ2-3; the match to TRBD2 covers 14 bases. The CDR3 totals 18 residues. CDR1 and CDR2 from the germline V gene are MNHEY and SMNVEV (reference sequence). The junction had 8 bases not matched to a gene; V was cut back by 5 bases and J by 1 base. This CDR3 is CASSPPGLAGERTDTQYF. The CDR3 DNA is TGTGCCAGCAGTCCCCCGGGACTAGCGGGGGAGCGCACAGATACGCAGTATTTT.

The CDR3 DNA follows: TGTGCCAGCAGTCCAGGACTAGCGGGAGCCGAGACCCAGTACTTC. Translating it yields CASSPGLAGAETQYF. This sequence joins TRBV28 and TRBJ2-5; TRBD2 aligns across 13 bases. V was pared by 5 bases and J by 5 bases, with 5 bases of the junction left unmatched. Germline CDR1 is MDHEN and CDR2 is SYDVKM. The CDR3 consists of 15 residues.

As regards this clone: At the DNA level, this CDR3 is encoded by other sequences in the same sample as well. V is TRBV6-1 and J is TRBJ1-5; D is perhaps TRBD1 (6 bases). The CDR3 contains 15 residues. With 3 bases removed from V and 4 bases from J, the gap between germline ends came to 13 bases. CDR1 and CDR2 (germline): MNHNS, SASEGT. DNA for the CDR3: TGTGCCAGCAGTGAGACGGGGGGCGGAAATCAGCCCCAGCATTTT. Residues: CASSETGGGNQPQHF.

The chain joins TRBV2 to TRBJ1-5, with D perhaps TRBD1 (5 bases). This CDR3 is built from 15 residues. Germline V gene lookup returns CDR1 SNHLY and CDR2 FYNNEI. V lost 11 bases and J lost 1, with 18 bases in between. The CDR3 nucleotides are TGTGCCTCTCGGGGGGGGAGAACGAGCAATCAGCCCCAGCATTTT. It yields the protein CASRGGRTSNQPQHF.

Here the CDR3 DNA reads TGTGCCAGCAGTTTGTTCGGAGGGCGGACTGGGGCCAACGTCCTGACTTTC. Translation gives CASSLFGGRTGANVLTF. The V call is TRBV27, the J call TRBJ2-6; D is perhaps TRBD2 (6 bases). The CDR3 consists of 17 residues. Trimming removed 3 bases from V and 2 bases from J, with 14 bases in between. CDR1 and CDR2 from the germline V gene are MNHEY and SMNVEV (reference sequence).

The genes are TRBV9 and TRBJ1-1; 7 nucleotides match TRBD1. J was trimmed by 5 bases and V by 3 bases; bases with no gene match: 10. The germline CDR1 and CDR2 sequences are SGDLS and YYNGEE. The CDR3 length is 15 residues. The CDR3 coding sequence is TGTGCCAGCAGCGGGTGGACAGGTAGGGAAACTGAAGCTTTCTTT. Its protein is CASSGWTGRETEAFF.